This T cell receptor (beta chain) was identified during a study of blood T cell repertoires in COVID-19. Assay used: immunoSEQ multiplex PCR; TCRdb lists only in-frame clones, some missing. Of 200,000 to 300,000 clones detected, 81% appear once; the ten largest clones hold 6.5% to 8.5%. Germline V gene lookup returns CDR1 SQVTM and CDR2 ANQGSEA. This CDR3 has 15 residues. The junction had 11 bases not matched to a gene; V was cut back by 4 bases and J by 12 bases. The chain joins TRBV29-1 to TRBJ2-1; TRBD2 matches 14 bases. Sequencing used peripheral blood. This clonotype was obtained from an elderly woman with COVID-19, enrolled during active disease. CDR3 amino acids: CSVGTSGTSGSRQFF. CDR3 coding DNA: TGCAGCGTTGGCACCTCCGGGACTAGCGGGAGCAGGCAGTTCTTC.